Only a few counts were recorded for the clone carrying this T cell receptor (beta chain). It was with a sample-barcoded 5' primer and a J-beta primer mix that a second PCR of roughly 7 to 12 cycles was run. Via MiXCR, TCRdb re-called the 5' RACE reads, giving one row per CDR3 protein. The repertoire consists of over 750,000 distinct CDR3 sequences, with more than 20% occurring once and the leading ten covering 9.4%. This CDR3 is 17 amino acids long. The V and J ends lost 6 bases and 5 bases, in that order; junction bases with no gene match: 13. The data stem from a study of blood T cells in healthy people across ages. These same records also appear under a second study, on T cells of mothers and their children.

This receptor was taken from a boy between 10 and 17 years old in good health. Source material: blood. The genes are TRBV12-3 or TRBV12-4 and TRBJ2-5, with 12 bases lining up with TRBD2. CDR3 loop: CASSQYTGLAGWETQYF. CDR3 sequence (DNA): TGTGCCAGCAGCCAGTACACCGGACTAGCGGGATGGGAGACCCAGTACTTC.